This T cell receptor (beta chain) is from a study of blood T cell repertoires in COVID-19. The wider study: Researchers got acute and convalescent COVID-19 samples from the United States, Italy and Spain. T cells, B-cell-depleted T cells, or PBMCs supplied cDNA or gDNA.

Produced via immunoSEQ multiplex PCR; TCRdb's table is partial and in-frame only. The data contain 150,000 to 200,000 clones, approximately 85% of them seen just once; the ten biggest clones take up around 7.5%. The CDR3 is 13 amino acids. Germline assignment: CDR1 SGHTA and CDR2 FQGTGA. Trimming left V 1 base short and J 5 bases short, with 7 bases between. This receptor was obtained from a woman aged 55-70 years with acute or convalescent COVID-19. The chain links TRBV7-3 to TRBJ2-3, with no clear D. Sequencing was carried out using peripheral blood. Here the CDR3 reads CASSLNPGDTQYF. The CDR3 DNA is TGTGCCAGCAGCTTAAACCCGGGAGATACGCAGTATTTT.